Listed below are T cell receptor beta chains from one sample, sequenced in a study of T cell responses to AZD1222 COVID-19 vaccine. Generated by immunoSEQ multiplex PCR, the TCRdb table keeps only in-frame clones and is missing some. Of about 83,000 clones listed, 88% are singletons. The sample in question was peripheral blood, obtained on day 0 of MenACWY control vaccination. These receptors all come from an adult in good health. The CDR3 runs from the conserved cysteine through the conserved F or W. The D gene is left open where the match is weak. For some rows the clone size is stated as once, few or many, or as a class when expanded; others skip it.

v_call: TRBV7-9; d_call: TRBD2; clone_size: NA; j_call: TRBJ2-7; cdr3_aa: CASSSLAEAYEQYF; cdr3_nt: TGTGCCAGCAGCTCACTAGCGGAGGCCTACGAGCAGTACTTC
v_call: TRBV24-1; d_call: NA; clone_size: NA; j_call: TRBJ2-2; cdr3_aa: CATSDSGYTGELFF; cdr3_nt: TGTGCCACCAGTGATAGCGGGTACACCGGGGAGCTGTTTTTT
v_call: TRBV2; d_call: NA; clone_size: NA; j_call: TRBJ2-7; cdr3_aa: CASSLAYEQYF; cdr3_nt: TGTGCCAGCAGCCTAGCCTACGAGCAGTACTTC
v_call: TRBV6-6; d_call: TRBD1; clone_size: NA; j_call: TRBJ1-4; cdr3_aa: CASSEEQGAREKLFF; cdr3_nt: TGTGCCAGCAGCGAGGAGCAGGGGGCGAGAGAAAAACTGTTTTTT
v_call: TRBV5-6; d_call: TRBD1; clone_size: NA; j_call: TRBJ2-7; cdr3_aa: CASRPIDRDEQYF; cdr3_nt: TGTGCCAGCAGACCCATAGACAGGGACGAGCAGTACTTC
v_call: TRBV7-2; d_call: NA; clone_size: once; j_call: TRBJ1-2; cdr3_aa: CASSLIQDYGYTF; cdr3_nt: TGTGCCAGCAGCTTAATTCAGGACTATGGCTACACCTTC
v_call: TRBV7-2; d_call: TRBD2; clone_size: NA; j_call: TRBJ2-1; cdr3_aa: CASSLDSGSYNEQFF; cdr3_nt: TGTGCCAGCAGCTTAGATAGCGGGAGCTACAATGAGCAGTTCTTC
v_call: TRBV19; d_call: TRBD1; clone_size: NA; j_call: TRBJ2-7; cdr3_aa: CASRVTGATHEQYF; cdr3_nt: TGTGCCAGTAGGGTTACAGGGGCGACCCACGAGCAGTACTTC
v_call: TRBV27; d_call: NA; clone_size: once; j_call: TRBJ2-3; cdr3_aa: CASLADTQYF; cdr3_nt: TGTGCCAGCCTGGCAGATACGCAGTATTTT
v_call: TRBV29-1; d_call: NA; clone_size: NA; j_call: TRBJ1-2; cdr3_aa: CSVTWGMHGYTF; cdr3_nt: TGCAGCGTGACGTGGGGCATGCATGGCTACACCTTC
v_call: TRBV7-9; d_call: NA; clone_size: NA; j_call: TRBJ2-1; cdr3_aa: CASSLRGFYNEQFF; cdr3_nt: TGTGCCAGCAGCTTGAGGGGGTTCTACAATGAGCAGTTCTTC
v_call: TRBV6-5; d_call: NA; clone_size: NA; j_call: TRBJ2-4; cdr3_aa: CASGVAKNIQYF; cdr3_nt: TGTGCCAGCGGGGTAGCCAAAAACATTCAGTACTTC
v_call: TRBV11-2; d_call: TRBD1; clone_size: NA; j_call: TRBJ1-4; cdr3_aa: CASSLGDSPFEKLFF; cdr3_nt: TGTGCCAGCAGCTTAGGGGACAGCCCTTTCGAAAAACTGTTTTTT
v_call: TRBV3-1/TRBV3-2; d_call: TRBD1; clone_size: NA; j_call: TRBJ2-1; cdr3_aa: CASRPDRADEQFF; cdr3_nt: TGTGCCAGCAGACCGGACAGGGCGGATGAGCAGTTCTTC
v_call: TRBV9; d_call: NA; clone_size: NA; j_call: TRBJ1-6; cdr3_aa: CASSPRQRGGSPLHF; cdr3_nt: TGTGCCAGCAGCCCTCGACAGAGGGGGGGGTCACCCCTCCACTTT
v_call: TRBV7-3; d_call: NA; clone_size: NA; j_call: TRBJ2-2; cdr3_aa: CASSMGVTGELFF; cdr3_nt: TGTGCCAGCAGCATGGGAGTCACCGGGGAGCTGTTTTTT
v_call: TRBV7-8; d_call: NA; clone_size: NA; j_call: TRBJ1-3; cdr3_aa: CASSWGVKGFGNTIYF; cdr3_nt: TGTGCCAGCAGCTGGGGAGTTAAGGGTTTTGGAAACACCATATATTTT
v_call: TRBV19; d_call: NA; clone_size: NA; j_call: TRBJ1-2; cdr3_aa: CASSISSRHYTF; cdr3_nt: TGTGCCAGTAGTATAAGTTCGCGCCACTACACCTTC
v_call: TRBV7-2; d_call: TRBD2; clone_size: NA; j_call: TRBJ2-1; cdr3_aa: CASSSGLVYNEQFF; cdr3_nt: TGTGCCAGCAGCTCCGGACTAGTTTACAATGAGCAGTTCTTC
v_call: TRBV10-3; d_call: NA; clone_size: NA; j_call: TRBJ1-5; cdr3_aa: CAIRAQDNQPQHF; cdr3_nt: TGTGCCATCAGGGCCCAGGACAATCAGCCCCAGCATTTT
v_call: TRBV5-4; d_call: TRBD2; clone_size: NA; j_call: TRBJ2-7; cdr3_aa: CASGPAGTSGLDEQYF; cdr3_nt: TGTGCCAGCGGCCCCGCCGGGACTAGCGGCCTTGACGAGCAGTACTTC
v_call: TRBV19; d_call: NA; clone_size: NA; j_call: TRBJ2-3; cdr3_aa: CASSIMHGTDTQYF; cdr3_nt: TGTGCCAGTAGTATAATGCACGGCACAGATACGCAGTATTTT
v_call: TRBV29-1; d_call: NA; clone_size: NA; j_call: TRBJ2-7; cdr3_aa: CSVSERSSYEQYF; cdr3_nt: TGCAGCGTTTCCGAACGAAGCTCCTACGAGCAGTACTTC
v_call: TRBV6-2/TRBV6-3; d_call: TRBD1; clone_size: NA; j_call: TRBJ1-5; cdr3_aa: CASSYSTGQGRQPQHF; cdr3_nt: TGTGCCAGCAGTTACTCGACGGGACAGGGGAGACAGCCCCAGCATTTT
v_call: TRBV29-1; d_call: NA; clone_size: NA; j_call: TRBJ1-4; cdr3_aa: CSVGSFNEKLFF; cdr3_nt: TGCAGCGTTGGCAGCTTTAATGAAAAACTGTTTTTT
v_call: TRBV6-4; d_call: TRBD2; clone_size: NA; j_call: TRBJ2-2; cdr3_aa: CASSPGLADTGELFF; cdr3_nt: TGTGCCAGTTCACCGGGACTAGCTGACACCGGGGAGCTGTTTTTT
v_call: TRBV11-3; d_call: TRBD2; clone_size: NA; j_call: TRBJ2-1; cdr3_aa: CASSSGLAAFNEQFF; cdr3_nt: TGTGCCAGCAGCTCGGGACTAGCGGCGTTCAATGAGCAGTTCTTC
v_call: TRBV18; d_call: TRBD2; clone_size: few; j_call: TRBJ2-3; cdr3_aa: CASSPPRRERADTQYF; cdr3_nt: TGTGCCAGCTCACCACCTAGGCGGGAGAGGGCAGATACGCAGTATTTT
v_call: TRBV27; d_call: NA; clone_size: NA; j_call: TRBJ2-7; cdr3_aa: CASSSLGVVYEQYF; cdr3_nt: TGTGCCAGCAGTTCACTTGGCGTTGTCTACGAGCAGTACTTC
v_call: TRBV7-3; d_call: TRBD2; clone_size: once; j_call: TRBJ2-2; cdr3_aa: CASSLRPSGTYGTGELFF; cdr3_nt: TGTGCCAGCAGCTTAAGGCCTAGCGGGACCTATGGCACCGGGGAGCTGTTTTTT
v_call: TRBV23-1; d_call: TRBD2; clone_size: NA; j_call: TRBJ2-7; cdr3_aa: CASSHWRTSGRGTIYEQYF; cdr3_nt: TGCGCCAGCAGTCATTGGAGGACTAGCGGGAGGGGAACGATTTACGAGCAGTACTTC
v_call: TRBV29-1; d_call: NA; clone_size: NA; j_call: TRBJ2-7; cdr3_aa: CSVAADYEQYF; cdr3_nt: TGCAGCGTTGCCGCCGATTACGAGCAGTACTTC
v_call: TRBV5-4; d_call: NA; clone_size: NA; j_call: TRBJ2-7; cdr3_aa: CASSLASRSTEQYF; cdr3_nt: TGTGCCAGCAGCCTGGCTTCGAGGTCTACCGAGCAGTACTTC
v_call: TRBV11-3; d_call: TRBD1; clone_size: once; j_call: TRBJ2-3; cdr3_aa: CASSFGTGGTDTQYF; cdr3_nt: TGTGCCAGCAGCTTCGGGACAGGGGGCACAGATACGCAGTATTTT
v_call: TRBV5-4; d_call: NA; clone_size: once; j_call: TRBJ2-2; cdr3_aa: CASSLANAAANTGELFF; cdr3_nt: TGTGCCAGCAGCTTGGCCAACGCTGCAGCGAACACCGGGGAGCTGTTTTTT
v_call: TRBV4-3; d_call: NA; clone_size: medium-sized; j_call: TRBJ1-5; cdr3_aa: CASSQDGAGVGYSNQPQHF; cdr3_nt: TGCGCCAGCAGCCAAGACGGGGCAGGGGTGGGCTATAGCAATCAGCCCCAGCATTTT
v_call: TRBV9; d_call: TRBD1; clone_size: NA; j_call: TRBJ1-4; cdr3_aa: CASSVTARGDGEKLFF; cdr3_nt: TGTGCCAGCAGCGTAACGGCCAGGGGGGACGGTGAAAAACTGTTTTTT
v_call: TRBV27; d_call: TRBD1; clone_size: NA; j_call: TRBJ1-2; cdr3_aa: CASSTGQGIRSGYTF; cdr3_nt: TGTGCCAGCAGCACAGGACAGGGCATCCGCTCAGGCTACACCTTC
v_call: TRBV6-6; d_call: NA; clone_size: NA; j_call: TRBJ2-7; cdr3_aa: CASVGPSYEQYF; cdr3_nt: TGTGCCAGTGTCGGCCCGTCCTACGAGCAGTACTTC
v_call: TRBV6-5; d_call: NA; clone_size: NA; j_call: TRBJ2-1; cdr3_aa: CASSYSVGRNEQFF; cdr3_nt: TGTGCCAGCAGTTACTCGGTTGGACGGAATGAGCAGTTCTTC
v_call: TRBV6-2/TRBV6-3; d_call: TRBD2; clone_size: NA; j_call: TRBJ2-1; cdr3_aa: CASSGLENNEQFF; cdr3_nt: TGTGCCAGCAGTGGACTAGAGAACAATGAGCAGTTCTTC
v_call: TRBV10-3; d_call: NA; clone_size: NA; j_call: TRBJ2-2; cdr3_aa: CAIRKSREAGELFF; cdr3_nt: TGTGCCATCAGGAAATCCAGAGAAGCCGGGGAGCTGTTTTTT
v_call: TRBV5-1; d_call: NA; clone_size: NA; j_call: TRBJ2-6; cdr3_aa: CASSLPVDGSGANVLTF; cdr3_nt: TGCGCCAGCAGCTTACCCGTGGACGGCTCTGGGGCCAACGTCCTGACTTTC
v_call: TRBV11-2; d_call: NA; clone_size: once; j_call: TRBJ2-7; cdr3_aa: CASSYGAYGQYF; cdr3_nt: TGTGCCAGCAGCTACGGGGCGTACGGGCAGTACTTC
v_call: TRBV9; d_call: NA; clone_size: NA; j_call: TRBJ2-2; cdr3_aa: CASSPRLGELFF; cdr3_nt: TGTGCCAGCAGCCCTCGTCTCGGGGAGCTGTTTTTT
v_call: TRBV27; d_call: TRBD2; clone_size: NA; j_call: TRBJ2-7; cdr3_aa: CASSLSDIKATSGRYEQYF; cdr3_nt: TGTGCCAGCAGTTTATCGGACATCAAAGCAACTAGCGGGAGATACGAGCAGTACTTC
v_call: TRBV29-1; d_call: TRBD1; clone_size: NA; j_call: TRBJ1-2; cdr3_aa: CSVDGTDGYTF; cdr3_nt: TGCAGCGTTGACGGGACAGATGGCTACACCTTC
v_call: TRBV6-5; d_call: NA; clone_size: NA; j_call: TRBJ2-7; cdr3_aa: CASSPPGVSSYEQYF; cdr3_nt: TGTGCCAGCAGTCCCCCAGGGGTTAGCTCCTACGAGCAGTACTTC
v_call: TRBV7-9; d_call: NA; clone_size: NA; j_call: TRBJ2-1; cdr3_aa: CASSPAGPGSNEQFF; cdr3_nt: TGTGCCAGCAGCCCTGCGGGGCCGGGAAGCAATGAGCAGTTCTTC
v_call: TRBV5-1; d_call: NA; clone_size: NA; j_call: TRBJ2-1; cdr3_aa: CASSLEAGNHEQFF; cdr3_nt: TGCGCCAGCAGCTTGGAGGCAGGGAACCATGAGCAGTTCTTC
v_call: TRBV5-1; d_call: NA; clone_size: NA; j_call: TRBJ2-6; cdr3_aa: CASSLDRDSGANVLTF; cdr3_nt: TGCGCCAGCAGCTTGGATAGGGACTCTGGGGCCAACGTCCTGACTTTC
v_call: TRBV5-4; d_call: NA; clone_size: NA; j_call: TRBJ2-6; cdr3_aa: CASSLGWLSGANVLTF; cdr3_nt: TGTGCCAGCAGCTTAGGTTGGCTCTCTGGGGCCAACGTCCTGACTTTC
v_call: TRBV10-3; d_call: TRBD1; clone_size: NA; j_call: TRBJ2-5; cdr3_aa: CAIGGQERETQYF; cdr3_nt: TGTGCCATCGGGGGACAGGAGAGAGAGACCCAGTACTTC
v_call: TRBV10-3; d_call: NA; clone_size: NA; j_call: TRBJ1-1; cdr3_aa: CAISGEVGTEAFF; cdr3_nt: TGTGCCATCAGTGGGGAGGTGGGCACTGAAGCTTTCTTT
v_call: TRBV23-1; d_call: NA; clone_size: NA; j_call: TRBJ1-6; cdr3_aa: CASRLSLSSYNSPLHF; cdr3_nt: TGCGCCAGCAGGCTTTCCCTAAGCTCCTATAATTCACCCCTCCACTTT
v_call: TRBV28; d_call: NA; clone_size: NA; j_call: TRBJ2-5; cdr3_aa: CASSPGQELPPVETQYF; cdr3_nt: TGTGCCAGCAGCCCGGGCCAGGAACTGCCCCCGGTGGAGACCCAGTACTTC
v_call: TRBV20-1; d_call: NA; clone_size: NA; j_call: TRBJ1-2; cdr3_aa: CSAEDNYGYTF; cdr3_nt: TGCAGTGCCGAAGATAACTATGGCTACACCTTC
v_call: TRBV27; d_call: NA; clone_size: NA; j_call: TRBJ2-7; cdr3_aa: CASSLFSGDYEQYF; cdr3_nt: TGTGCCAGCAGTTTATTCTCAGGGGACTACGAGCAGTACTTC
v_call: TRBV18; d_call: NA; clone_size: NA; j_call: TRBJ1-2; cdr3_aa: CASSHPGVDYGYTF; cdr3_nt: TGTGCCAGCTCCCACCCAGGGGTGGACTATGGCTACACCTTC